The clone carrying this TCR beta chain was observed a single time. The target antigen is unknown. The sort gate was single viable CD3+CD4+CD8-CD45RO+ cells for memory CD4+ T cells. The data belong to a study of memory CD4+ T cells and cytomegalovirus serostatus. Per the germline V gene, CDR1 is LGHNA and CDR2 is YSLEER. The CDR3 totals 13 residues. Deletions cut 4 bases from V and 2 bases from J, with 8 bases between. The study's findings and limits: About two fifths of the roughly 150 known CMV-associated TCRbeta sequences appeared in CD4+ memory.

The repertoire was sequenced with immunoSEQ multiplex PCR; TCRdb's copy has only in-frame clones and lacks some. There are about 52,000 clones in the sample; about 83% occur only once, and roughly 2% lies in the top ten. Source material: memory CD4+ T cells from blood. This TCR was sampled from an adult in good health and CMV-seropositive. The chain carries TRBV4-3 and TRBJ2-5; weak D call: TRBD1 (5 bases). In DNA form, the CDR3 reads TGCGCCAGCAGCCGAGACAGTCAAGAGACCCAGTACTTC. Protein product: CASSRDSQETQYF.